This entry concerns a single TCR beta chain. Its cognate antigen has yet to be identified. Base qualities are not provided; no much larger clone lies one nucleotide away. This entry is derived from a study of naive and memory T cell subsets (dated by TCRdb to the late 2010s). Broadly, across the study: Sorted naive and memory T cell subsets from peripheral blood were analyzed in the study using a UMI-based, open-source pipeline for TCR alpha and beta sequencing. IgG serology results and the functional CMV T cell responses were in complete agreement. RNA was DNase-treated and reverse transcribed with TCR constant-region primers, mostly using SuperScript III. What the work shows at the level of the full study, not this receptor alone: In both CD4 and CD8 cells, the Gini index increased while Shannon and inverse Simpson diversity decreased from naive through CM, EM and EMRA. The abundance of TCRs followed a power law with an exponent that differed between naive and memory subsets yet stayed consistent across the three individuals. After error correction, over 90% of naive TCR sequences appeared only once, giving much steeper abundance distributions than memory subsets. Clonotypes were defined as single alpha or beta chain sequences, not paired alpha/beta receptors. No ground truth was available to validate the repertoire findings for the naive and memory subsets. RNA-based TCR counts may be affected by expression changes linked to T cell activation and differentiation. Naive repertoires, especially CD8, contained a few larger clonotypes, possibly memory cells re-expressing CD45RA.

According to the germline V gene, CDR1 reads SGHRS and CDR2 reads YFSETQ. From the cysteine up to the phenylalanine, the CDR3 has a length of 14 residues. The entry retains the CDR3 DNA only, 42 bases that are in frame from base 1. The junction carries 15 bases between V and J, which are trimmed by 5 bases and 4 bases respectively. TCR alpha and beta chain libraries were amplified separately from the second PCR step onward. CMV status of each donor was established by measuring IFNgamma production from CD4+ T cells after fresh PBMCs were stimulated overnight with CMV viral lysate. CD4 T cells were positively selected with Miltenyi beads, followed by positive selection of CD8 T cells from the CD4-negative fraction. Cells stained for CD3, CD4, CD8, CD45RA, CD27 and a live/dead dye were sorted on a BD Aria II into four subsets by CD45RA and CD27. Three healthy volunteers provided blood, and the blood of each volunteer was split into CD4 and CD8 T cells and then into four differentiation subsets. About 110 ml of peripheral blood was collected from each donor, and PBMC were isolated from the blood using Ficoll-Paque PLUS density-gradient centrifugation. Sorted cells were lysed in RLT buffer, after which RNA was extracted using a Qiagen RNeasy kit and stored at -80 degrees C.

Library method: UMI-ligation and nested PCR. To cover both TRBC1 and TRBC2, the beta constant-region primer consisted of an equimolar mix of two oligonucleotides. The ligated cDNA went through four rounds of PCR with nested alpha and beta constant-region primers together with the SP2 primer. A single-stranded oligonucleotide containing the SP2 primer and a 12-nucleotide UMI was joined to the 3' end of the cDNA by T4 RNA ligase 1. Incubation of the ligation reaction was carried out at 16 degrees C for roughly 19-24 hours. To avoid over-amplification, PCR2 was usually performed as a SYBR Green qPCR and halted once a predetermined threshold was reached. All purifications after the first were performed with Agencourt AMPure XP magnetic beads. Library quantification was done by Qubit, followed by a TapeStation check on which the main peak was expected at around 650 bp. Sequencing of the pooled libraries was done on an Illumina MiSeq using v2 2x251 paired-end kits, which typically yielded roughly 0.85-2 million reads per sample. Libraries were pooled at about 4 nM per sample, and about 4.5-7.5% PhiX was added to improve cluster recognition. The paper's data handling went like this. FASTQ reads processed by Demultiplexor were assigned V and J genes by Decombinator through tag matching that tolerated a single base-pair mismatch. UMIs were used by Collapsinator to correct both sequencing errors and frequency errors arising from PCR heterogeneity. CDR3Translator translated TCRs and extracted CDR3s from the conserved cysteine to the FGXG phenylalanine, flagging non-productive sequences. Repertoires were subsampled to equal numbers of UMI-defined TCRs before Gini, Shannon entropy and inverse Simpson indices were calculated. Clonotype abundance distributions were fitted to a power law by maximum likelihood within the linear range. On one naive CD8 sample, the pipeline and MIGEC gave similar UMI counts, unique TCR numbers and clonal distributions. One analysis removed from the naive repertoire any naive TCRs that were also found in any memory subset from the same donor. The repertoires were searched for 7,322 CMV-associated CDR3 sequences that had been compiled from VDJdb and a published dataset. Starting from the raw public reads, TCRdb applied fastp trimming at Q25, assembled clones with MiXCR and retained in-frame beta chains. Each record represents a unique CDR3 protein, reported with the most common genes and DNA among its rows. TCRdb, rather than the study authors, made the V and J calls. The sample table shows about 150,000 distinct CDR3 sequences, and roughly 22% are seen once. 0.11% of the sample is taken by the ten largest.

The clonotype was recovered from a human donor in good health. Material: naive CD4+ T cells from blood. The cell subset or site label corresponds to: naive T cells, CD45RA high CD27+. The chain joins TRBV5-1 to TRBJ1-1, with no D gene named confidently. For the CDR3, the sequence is CASSLWVLGTEAFF. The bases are TGCGCCAGCAGTTTGTGGGTTTTGGGCACTGAAGCTTTCTTT. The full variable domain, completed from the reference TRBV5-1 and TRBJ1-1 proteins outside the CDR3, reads KAGVTQTPRYLIKTRGQQVTLSCSPISGHRSVSWYQQTPGQGLQFLFEYFSETQRNKGNFPGRFSGRQFSNSRSEMNVSTLELGDSALYLCASSLWVLGTEAFFGQGTRLTVV.